The 5 T cell receptor beta chains given below trace back to one sample, sequenced in a study of blood T cell repertoires in COVID-19. Libraries were prepared by immunoSEQ multiplex PCR; TCRdb keeps only in-frame clonotypes and omits some of them. The table records around 370,000 clones, more than 75% of them present only once. Sequenced sample: peripheral blood. All receptors come from a woman in her forties or fifties with COVID-19, enrolled during active disease.

CDR3 DNA: TGTGCCAGCAGCTACAGGGGAAGCTATGGCTACACCTTC. Encoded protein: CASSYRGSYGYTF. V is TRBV27 and J is TRBJ1-2; TRBD1 agrees at 7 bases. The CDR3 spans 13 residues. With 6 bases clipped from V and 4 bases from J, the junction kept 5 bases outside the gene matches. Germline V gene lookup returns CDR1 MNHEY and CDR2 SMNVEV (reference sequence).

V gene TRBV18 combines with J gene TRBJ2-1, with D perhaps TRBD2 (6 bases). This CDR3 is built from 14 residues. In germline, CDR1 is KGHSH, CDR2 LQKENI. The germline V and J ends were trimmed by 4 bases and 4 bases, with 11 bases remaining between them. The CDR3 protein is CASSLHGGYNEQFF. The CDR3 DNA sequence: TGTGCCAGCTCACTTCATGGGGGGTACAATGAGCAGTTCTTC.

V usage is TRBV27 and J usage is TRBJ2-1; the match to TRBD1 covers 9 bases. Trimming took 4 bases from V and 3 from J; bases not matched to a gene: 4. Germline lookup yields CDR1 MNHEY and CDR2 SMNVEV (reference sequence). The CDR3 length is 15 residues. The CDR3, as DNA: TGTGCCAGCAGTTACCGGGACAGGGACTACAATGAGCAGTTCTTC. Translated: CASSYRDRDYNEQFF.

Regarding this clone: The junction shows a germline mismatch at one end, possibly a read error. Written as DNA, the CDR3 is TGTGCCAGCAGCTTGCTTGGACAGGGGATATCATGG. This translates into CASSLLGQGISW. The chain recombines TRBV11-3 with TRBJ1-4; 9 bases fit TRBD1. The CDR3 totals 12 residues. Per germline, CDR1 SGHNT and CDR2 YENEEA.

This chain links TRBV21-1 with TRBJ2-7; TRBD2 is taken as the D call from the table, unchecked against the DNA. TRBV21-1 is a pseudogene segment. This CDR3 comprises 16 residues. CDR3 region: CASSKPLAASSYEQYF. CDR3 bases: TGTGCCAGCAGCAAACCACTAGCGGCGAGCTCCTACGAGCAGTACTTC.